The rows below give T cell receptor beta chains drawn from one sample of a study of T cells in Graves' hyperthyroidism and ophthalmopathy. TCRdb re-analysed the multiplex PCR reads in MiXCR, keeping a single row per CDR3 protein. The sample contains roughly 500,000 distinct CDR3 sequences, around 45% of which appear only once. The sequenced sample consisted of peripheral blood or thyroid tissue (not recorded which). Receptors were obtained from an adult woman with Graves' disease, either hyperthyroidism or ophthalmopathy (not recorded which). Both conserved end residues are part of each CDR3. Fields, in order: CDR3 protein, CDR3 DNA, D gene, V gene, clone size, J gene. D genes are given only for firm matches. Expanded clones are given a class, and other clones once, few, many or no size at all.

CASSEGGSYGYTF	TGTGCCAGCAGTGAAGGGGGCTCCTATGGCTACACCTTC	.	TRBV6-1	many	TRBJ1-2
CASTRTGGSSYEQYF	TGTGCCAGCACTCGGACCGGGGGAAGCTCCTACGAGCAGTACTTC	.	TRBV12-3/TRBV12-4	many	TRBJ2-7
CASIGTGIMDTEAFF	TGTGCCAGTATCGGGACAGGGATAATGGACACTGAAGCTTTCTTT	TRBD1	TRBV19	.	TRBJ1-1
CASSQGQGASEKLFF	TGTGCCAGCAGCCAGGGACAGGGGGCGAGTGAAAAACTGTTTTTT	TRBD1	TRBV7-9	many	TRBJ1-4
CASSGGDTPNQPQHF	TGTGCCAGCAGCGGGGGGGACACCCCAAATCAGCCCCAGCATTTT	.	TRBV9	.	TRBJ1-5
CASSLALASGELFF	TGTGCCAGCAGCTTAGCTCTAGCATCCGGGGAGCTGTTTTTT	.	TRBV7-9	many	TRBJ2-2
CSARTKRTGESNQPQHF	TGCAGTGCCCGAACCAAACGTACGGGAGAGAGCAATCAGCCCCAGCATTTT	.	TRBV20-1	few	TRBJ1-5
CSTEKGLAGGSQETQYF	TGCAGCACAGAAAAAGGACTAGCGGGAGGCTCCCAAGAGACCCAGTACTTC	TRBD2	TRBV20-1	.	TRBJ2-5
CASSLLSIYEQYF	TGTGCCAGCAGCCTACTTAGTATTTACGAGCAGTACTTC	.	TRBV7-2	many	TRBJ2-7
CASSFGVTYNEQFF	TGTGCCAGCAGCTTCGGGGTAACGTACAATGAGCAGTTCTTC	.	TRBV7-3	.	TRBJ2-1
CASSVGGNTF	TGTGCCAGCAGCGTAGGGGGGAACACCTTC	.	TRBV9	.	TRBJ1-2
CASSLGTGVNEKLFF	TGTGCCAGCAGCTTAGGGACAGGGGTTAATGAAAAACTGTTTTTT	TRBD1	TRBV5-8	many	TRBJ1-4
CSVDGQGDEKLFF	TGCAGCGTTGACGGACAGGGAGATGAAAAACTGTTTTTT	TRBD1	TRBV29-1	.	TRBJ1-4
CASSLRQGDTEAFF	TGTGCCAGCAGCTTGAGGCAGGGCGACACTGAAGCTTTCTTT	.	TRBV7-2	many	TRBJ1-1
CSVSTRTSGSAGTYGYTF	TGCAGCGTTTCTACCAGGACTAGCGGGAGCGCCGGGACCTATGGCTACACCTTC	.	TRBV29-1	.	TRBJ1-2
CASSSPPGEGNTEAFF	TGTGCCAGCAGCTCCCCCCCGGGTGAGGGGAACACTGAAGCTTTCTTT	.	TRBV11-2	.	TRBJ1-1
CSVQGPGGEETQYF	TGCAGCGTTCAGGGCCCAGGCGGGGAAGAGACCCAGTACTTC	.	TRBV29-1	.	TRBJ2-5
CASSLEGEFYEQYF	TGTGCCAGCAGCTTAGAAGGGGAGTTCTACGAGCAGTACTTC	.	TRBV7-8	many	TRBJ2-7
CASSSRIQYNEQFF	TGTGCCAGCAGCTCCCGGATCCAATACAATGAGCAGTTCTTC	.	TRBV7-9	.	TRBJ2-1
CSAPDREVSGELFF	TGCAGTGCACCCGACAGGGAAGTCTCCGGGGAGCTGTTTTTT	TRBD1	TRBV20-1	many	TRBJ2-2
CAIRGQGWAEAFF	TGTGCCATCAGGGGACAGGGGTGGGCTGAAGCTTTCTTT	TRBD1	TRBV10-3	.	TRBJ1-1
CASSPDSEVWTQYF	TGTGCCAGCAGCCCGGACTCCGAGGTTTGGACCCAGTACTTC	.	TRBV28	many	TRBJ2-5
CASSVRPPAYEGYF	TGTGCCAGCAGTGTGCGCCCTCCCGCCTACGAGGGGTACTTC	.	TRBV6-5	many	TRBJ2-7